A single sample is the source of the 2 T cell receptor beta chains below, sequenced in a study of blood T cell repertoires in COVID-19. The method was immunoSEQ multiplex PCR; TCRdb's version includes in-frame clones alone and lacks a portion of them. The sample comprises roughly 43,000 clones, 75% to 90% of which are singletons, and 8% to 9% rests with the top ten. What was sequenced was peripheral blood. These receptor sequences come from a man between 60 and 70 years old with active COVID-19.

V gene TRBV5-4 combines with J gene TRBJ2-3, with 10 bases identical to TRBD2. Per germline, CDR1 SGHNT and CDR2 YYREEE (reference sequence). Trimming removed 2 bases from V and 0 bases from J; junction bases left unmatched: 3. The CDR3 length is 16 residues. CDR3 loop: CASSFTSGTSTDTQYF. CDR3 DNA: TGTGCCAGCAGCTTCACTAGCGGGACTAGCACAGATACGCAGTATTTT.

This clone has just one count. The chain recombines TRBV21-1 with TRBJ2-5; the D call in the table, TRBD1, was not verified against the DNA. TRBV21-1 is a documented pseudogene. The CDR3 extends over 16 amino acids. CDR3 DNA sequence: TGTGCCAGCACTACCCTTGGGGGCGGTGGGAGAGAGACCCAGTACTTC. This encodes CASTTLGGGGRETQYF.